This T cell receptor beta chain was obtained from a study of blood T cell repertoires in COVID-19. Germline V gene sequence: CDR1 MNHEY, CDR2 SVGAGI. This CDR3 has 13 amino acids. V shed 10 bases and J shed 3 bases, with 15 bases lying between them. The authors' processing: Nucleated cell counts were estimated from reference gene primer amplification. Measured with immunoSEQ multiplex PCR; TCRdb has only the in-frame clones, and not every one. V, J and clone size are taken as reported in that table, and D and trimming were inferred from the DNA itself. The sample holds about 310,000 clones, 70% to 90% seen once.

V and J are TRBV6-5 and TRBJ1-2; D possibly corresponds to TRBD1 (5 bases). The sample was PBMCs or T cells enriched from blood (not recorded which). This receptor was obtained from a man younger than 45 who had recovered from COVID-19. The CDR3 is CATRQSRDYGYTF. Here the CDR3 DNA reads TGTGCCACCCGACAGTCTCGGGACTATGGCTACACCTTC.